Presented here are 3 T cell receptor beta chains from one specimen sequenced in a study of early T cells in non-severe SARS-CoV-2 infection. TCRdb re-called the 5' RACE reads with MiXCR, one entry per CDR3 protein. Among some 96,000 distinct CDR3 sequences, 13% were seen once, and the ten largest hold 2% to 2.5%. The specimen sequenced was whole blood. The source of these receptors is an adult who was a healthcare worker with PCR-confirmed SARS-CoV-2 infection or an uninfected control (not recorded which).

This clonotype was picked up a small number of times. The rearrangement links TRBV20-1 to TRBJ2-3; TRBD1 is a possible D gene (6 bases). The CDR3 covers 15 residues. The V gene's germline CDR1 is DFQATT and CDR2 SNEGSKA (reference sequence). Trimming took off 5 bases at V and 3 bases at J, with 18 bases between the two ends. CDR3 amino acids: CSAALRGIWTDTQYF. For the CDR3, the DNA is TGCAGTGCTGCCTTGAGGGGGATCTGGACAGATACGCAGTATTTT.

This clonotype occurred many times. The V and J genes are TRBV10-2 and TRBJ1-2, with a possible D match to TRBD1 (5 bases). The germline gives CDR1 WSHSY, CDR2 SAAADI. V was pared by 4 bases and J by 1 base, with 10 bases between. The CDR3 loop spans 14 amino acids. CDR3 sequence: CASSVQGDNYGYTF. DNA for the CDR3: TGCGCCAGCAGTGTGCAGGGCGATAACTATGGCTACACCTTC.

This clonotype was counted at least ten times. The genes are TRBV28 and TRBJ2-3; 9 nucleotides agree with TRBD1. CDR3 length: 17 residues. CDR1 is MDHEN and CDR2 is SYDVKM in the germline V gene. J gave up 1 base and V 1 base, and 6 bases lay outside the gene matches. The CDR3 sequence: CASSLFGTGSGTDTQYF. Written as DNA, the CDR3 is TGTGCCAGCAGTTTATTCGGGACAGGGTCGGGCACAGATACGCAGTATTTT.